This TCR beta chain was retrieved from a study of identical twins. This clonotype occurred a few times. The CDR3 has 16 residues. The V segment lost 3 bases and the J segment 1 base; nucleotides outside the gene matches: 1. Germline loops: CDR1 MNHEY, CDR2 SMNVEV (reference sequence). TCRdb ran MiXCR on the 5' RACE reads and lists one entry per CDR3 protein. The sample lists 1.5 million to 2 million distinct CDR3 sequences, 25% to 35% occurring once. The source is a newborn girl in good health. The chain uses TRBV27 and TRBJ2-7, with TRBD2 matching 15 bases. Sequencing was done on a sample of cord blood. The CDR3 bases are TGTGCCAGCAGTTTTGGACTAGCGGGGGGGTCCTACGAGCAGTACTTC. Its translation is CASSFGLAGGSYEQYF.